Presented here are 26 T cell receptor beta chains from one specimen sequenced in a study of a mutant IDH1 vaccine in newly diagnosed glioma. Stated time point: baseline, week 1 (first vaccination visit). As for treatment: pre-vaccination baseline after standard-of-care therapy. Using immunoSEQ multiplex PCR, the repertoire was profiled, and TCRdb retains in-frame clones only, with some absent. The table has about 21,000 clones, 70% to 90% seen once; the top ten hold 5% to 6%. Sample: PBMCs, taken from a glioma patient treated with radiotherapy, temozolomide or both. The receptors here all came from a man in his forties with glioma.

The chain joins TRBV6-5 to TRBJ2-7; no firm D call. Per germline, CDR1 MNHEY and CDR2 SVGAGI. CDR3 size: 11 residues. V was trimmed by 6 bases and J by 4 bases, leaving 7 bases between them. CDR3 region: CASRNNYEQYF. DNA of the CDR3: TGTGCCAGCAGGAATAATTACGAGCAGTACTTC.

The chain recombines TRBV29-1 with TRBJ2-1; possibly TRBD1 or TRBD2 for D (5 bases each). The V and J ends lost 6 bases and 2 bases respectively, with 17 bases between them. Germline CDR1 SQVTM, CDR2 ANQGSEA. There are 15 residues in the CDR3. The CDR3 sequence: CSVLGPSGAYNEQFF. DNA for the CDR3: TGCAGCGTCTTGGGACCGAGTGGAGCCTACAATGAGCAGTTCTTC.

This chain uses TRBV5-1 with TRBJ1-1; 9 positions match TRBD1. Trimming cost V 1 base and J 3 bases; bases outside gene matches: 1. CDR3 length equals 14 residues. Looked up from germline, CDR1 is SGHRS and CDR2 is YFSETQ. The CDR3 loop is CASSLWTGDTEAFF. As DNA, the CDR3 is TGCGCCAGCAGCTTGTGGACAGGGGACACTGAAGCTTTCTTT.

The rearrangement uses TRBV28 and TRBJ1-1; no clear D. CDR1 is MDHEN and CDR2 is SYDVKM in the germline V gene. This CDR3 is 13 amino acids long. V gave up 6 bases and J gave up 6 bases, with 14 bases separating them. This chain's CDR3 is CASSRQAGSEAFF. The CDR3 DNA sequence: TGTGCCAGCAGCCGTCAGGCGGGGTCTGAAGCTTTCTTT.

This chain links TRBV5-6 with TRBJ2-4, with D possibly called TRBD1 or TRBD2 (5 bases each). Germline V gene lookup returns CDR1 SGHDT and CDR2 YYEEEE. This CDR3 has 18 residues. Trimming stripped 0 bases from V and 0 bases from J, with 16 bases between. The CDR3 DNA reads TGTGCCAGCAGCTTGGGACCGCCCGGGGCCCTAGCCAAAAACATTCAGTACTTC. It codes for CASSLGPPGALAKNIQYF.

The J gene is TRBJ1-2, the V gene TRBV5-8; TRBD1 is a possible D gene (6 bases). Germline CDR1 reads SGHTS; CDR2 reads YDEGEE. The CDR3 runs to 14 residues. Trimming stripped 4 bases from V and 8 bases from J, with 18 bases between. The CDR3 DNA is TGTGCCAGCAGCCCCCCGTGGGGGGCGGGCGGCTACACCTTC. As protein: CASSPPWGAGGYTF.

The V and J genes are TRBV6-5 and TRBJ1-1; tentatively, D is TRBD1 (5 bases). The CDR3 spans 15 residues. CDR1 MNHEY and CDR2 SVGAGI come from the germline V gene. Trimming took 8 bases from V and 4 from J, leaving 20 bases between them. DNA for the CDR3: TGTGCCAGCTCACCCCAGCACGGGGGAAGCACTGAAGCTTTCTTT. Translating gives CASSPQHGGSTEAFF.

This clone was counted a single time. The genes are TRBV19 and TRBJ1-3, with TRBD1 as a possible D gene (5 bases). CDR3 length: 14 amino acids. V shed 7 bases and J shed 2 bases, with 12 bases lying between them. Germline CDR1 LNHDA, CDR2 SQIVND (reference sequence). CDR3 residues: CASTTTGAGNTIYF. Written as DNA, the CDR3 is TGTGCCAGTACCACTACAGGCGCTGGAAACACCATATATTTT. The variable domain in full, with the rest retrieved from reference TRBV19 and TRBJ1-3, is DGGITQSPKYLFRKEGQNVTLSCEQNLNHDAMYWYRQDPGQGLRLIYYSQIVNDFQKGDIAEGYSVSREKKESFPLTVTSAQKNPTAFYLCASTTTGAGNTIYFGEGSWLTVV.

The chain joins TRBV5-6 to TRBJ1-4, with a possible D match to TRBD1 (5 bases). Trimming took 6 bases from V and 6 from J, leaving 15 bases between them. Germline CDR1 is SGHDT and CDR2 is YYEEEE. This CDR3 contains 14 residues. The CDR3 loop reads CASTHGAGHEKLFF. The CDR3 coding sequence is TGTGCCAGCACCCATGGGGCAGGGCATGAAAAACTGTTTTTT.

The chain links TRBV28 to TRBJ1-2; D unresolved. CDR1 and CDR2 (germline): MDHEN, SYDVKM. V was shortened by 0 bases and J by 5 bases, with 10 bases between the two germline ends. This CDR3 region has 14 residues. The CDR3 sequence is CASSLWGSTYGYTF. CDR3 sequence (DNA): TGTGCCAGCAGTTTATGGGGCAGTACGTATGGCTACACCTTC.

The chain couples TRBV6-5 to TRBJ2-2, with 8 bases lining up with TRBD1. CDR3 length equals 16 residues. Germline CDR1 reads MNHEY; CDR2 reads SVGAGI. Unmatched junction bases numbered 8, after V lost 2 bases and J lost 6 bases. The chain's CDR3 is CASSYRTGFGPGELFF. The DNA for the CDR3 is TGTGCCAGCAGTTACCGGACAGGGTTCGGTCCCGGGGAGCTGTTTTTT.

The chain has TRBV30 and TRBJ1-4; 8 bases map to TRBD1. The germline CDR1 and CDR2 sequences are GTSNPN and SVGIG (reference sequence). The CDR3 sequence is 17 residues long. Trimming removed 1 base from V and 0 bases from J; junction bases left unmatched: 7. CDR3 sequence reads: CAWSADRGLATNEKLFF. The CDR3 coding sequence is TGTGCCTGGAGTGCCGACAGGGGACTTGCAACTAATGAAAAACTGTTTTTT. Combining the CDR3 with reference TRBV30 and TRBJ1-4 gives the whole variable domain SQTIHQWPATLVQPVGSPLSLECTVEGTSNPNLYWYRQAAGRGLQLLFYSVGIGQISSEVPQNLSASRPQDRQFILSSKKLLLSDSGFYLCAWSADRGLATNEKLFFGSGTQLSVL.

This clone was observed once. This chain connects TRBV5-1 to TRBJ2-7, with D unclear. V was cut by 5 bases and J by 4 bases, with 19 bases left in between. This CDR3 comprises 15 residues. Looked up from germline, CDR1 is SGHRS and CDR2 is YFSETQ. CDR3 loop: CASRGDRAPTYEQYF. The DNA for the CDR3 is TGCGCCAGCAGGGGTGACCGGGCCCCAACTTACGAGCAGTACTTC.

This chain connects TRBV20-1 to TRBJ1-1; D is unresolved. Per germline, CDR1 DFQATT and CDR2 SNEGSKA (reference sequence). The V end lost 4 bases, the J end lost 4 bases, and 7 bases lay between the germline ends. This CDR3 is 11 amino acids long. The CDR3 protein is CSANRGTEAFF. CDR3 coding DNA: TGCAGTGCTAATAGAGGCACTGAAGCTTTCTTT.

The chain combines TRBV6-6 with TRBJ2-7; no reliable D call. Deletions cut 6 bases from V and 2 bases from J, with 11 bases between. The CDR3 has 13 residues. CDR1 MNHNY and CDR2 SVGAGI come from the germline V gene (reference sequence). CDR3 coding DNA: TGTGCCAGCAGCTACCTCCCCCCCTACGAGCAGTACTTC. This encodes CASSYLPPYEQYF.

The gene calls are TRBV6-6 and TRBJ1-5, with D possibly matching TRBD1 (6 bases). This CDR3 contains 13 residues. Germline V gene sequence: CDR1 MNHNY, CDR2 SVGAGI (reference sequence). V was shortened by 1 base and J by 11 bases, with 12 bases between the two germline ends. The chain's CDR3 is CASSYLDSGAQHF. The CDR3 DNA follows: TGTGCCAGCAGTTACTTGGACTCAGGGGCCCAGCATTTT.

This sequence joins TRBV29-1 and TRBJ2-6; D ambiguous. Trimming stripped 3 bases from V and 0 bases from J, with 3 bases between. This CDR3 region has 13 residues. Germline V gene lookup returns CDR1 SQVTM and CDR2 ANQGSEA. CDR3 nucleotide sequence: TGCAGCGTTGAGTTCTCTGGGGCCAACGTCCTGACTTTC. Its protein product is CSVEFSGANVLTF.

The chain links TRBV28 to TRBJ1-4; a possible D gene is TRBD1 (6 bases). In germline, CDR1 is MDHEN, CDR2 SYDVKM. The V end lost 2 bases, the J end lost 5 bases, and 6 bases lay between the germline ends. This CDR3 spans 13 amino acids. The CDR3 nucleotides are TGTGCCAGCAGTTTACAGGGGAATGAAAAACTGTTTTTT. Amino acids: CASSLQGNEKLFF.

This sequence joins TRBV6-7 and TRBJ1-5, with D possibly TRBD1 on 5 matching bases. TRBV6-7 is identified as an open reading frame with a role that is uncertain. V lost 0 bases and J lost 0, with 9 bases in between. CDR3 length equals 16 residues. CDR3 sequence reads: CASSYSAGDSNQPQHF. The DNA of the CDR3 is TGTGCCAGCAGTTACTCCGCGGGGGATAGCAATCAGCCCCAGCATTTT.

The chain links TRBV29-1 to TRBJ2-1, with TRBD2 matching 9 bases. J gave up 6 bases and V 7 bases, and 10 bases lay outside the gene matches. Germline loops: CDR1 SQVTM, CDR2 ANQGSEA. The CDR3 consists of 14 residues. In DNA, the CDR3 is TGCAGCGGGGGAAAGGGACTAGCAACCAATGAGCAGTTCTTC. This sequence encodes CSGGKGLATNEQFF.

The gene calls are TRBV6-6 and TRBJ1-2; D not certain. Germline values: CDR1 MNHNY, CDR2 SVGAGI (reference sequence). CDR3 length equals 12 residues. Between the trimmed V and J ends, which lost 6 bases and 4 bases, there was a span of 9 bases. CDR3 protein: CASSPEGYGYTF. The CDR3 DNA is TGTGCCAGCAGCCCAGAGGGCTATGGCTACACCTTC.

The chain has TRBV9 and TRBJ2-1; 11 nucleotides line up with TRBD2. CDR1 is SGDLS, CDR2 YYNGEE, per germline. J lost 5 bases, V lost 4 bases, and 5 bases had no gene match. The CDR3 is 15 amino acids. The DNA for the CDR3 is TGTGCCAGCAGCCCGGGACTAGCGGAACACAATGAGCAGTTCTTC. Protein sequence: CASSPGLAEHNEQFF.

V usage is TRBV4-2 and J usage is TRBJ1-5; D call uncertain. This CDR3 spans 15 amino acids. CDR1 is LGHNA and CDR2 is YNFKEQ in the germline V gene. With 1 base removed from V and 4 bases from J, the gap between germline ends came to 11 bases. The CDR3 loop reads CASSQGTADNQPQHF. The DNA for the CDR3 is TGTGCCAGCAGCCAAGGGACTGCTGATAATCAGCCCCAGCATTTT.

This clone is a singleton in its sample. CDR3: CASSPGQGYTGELFF. The CDR3 region has the DNA TGTGCCAGCAGCCCGGGACAGGGGTACACCGGGGAGCTGTTTTTT. The genes are TRBV7-2 and TRBJ2-2; 10 bases agree with TRBD1. The V and J ends lost 5 bases and 3 bases, in that order; junction bases with no gene match: 3. Germline CDR1 is SGHTA and CDR2 is FQGNSA. This CDR3 is 15 amino acids long. Supplemented by reference TRBV7-2 and TRBJ2-2, the full variable domain reads GAGVSQSPSNKVTEKGKDVELRCDPISGHTALYWYRQSLGQGLEFLIYFQGNSAPDKSGLPSDRFSAERTGGSVSTLTIQRTQQEDSAVYLCASSPGQGYTGELFFGEGSRLTVL.

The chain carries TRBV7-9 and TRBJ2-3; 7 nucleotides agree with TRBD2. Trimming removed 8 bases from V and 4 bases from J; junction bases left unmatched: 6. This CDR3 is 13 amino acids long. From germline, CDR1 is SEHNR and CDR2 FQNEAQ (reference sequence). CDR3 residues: CASELGGADTQYF. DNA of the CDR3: TGTGCCAGCGAGTTGGGAGGGGCAGATACGCAGTATTTT.

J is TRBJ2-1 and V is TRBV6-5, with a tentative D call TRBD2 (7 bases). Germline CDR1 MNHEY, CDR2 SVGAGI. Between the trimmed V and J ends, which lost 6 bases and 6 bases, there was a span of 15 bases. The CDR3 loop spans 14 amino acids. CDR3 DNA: TGTGCCAGCAGCCACCGGGGGGACACCAATGAGCAGTTCTTC. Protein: CASSHRGDTNEQFF.